The present T cell receptor (beta chain) was sequenced within a study of human T cells and chemical hapten exposure. The CDR3 totals 15 residues. V was pared by 3 bases and J by 7 bases, with 13 bases between. Time point reported: pre-sensitization, week 0. The sample's treatment: therapeutic diphenylcyclopropenone sensitization with weekly scalp DPC. One entry per CDR3 protein results from TCRdb running MiXCR on the RACE reads. Altogether a few hundred thousand distinct CDR3 sequences are present, roughly 7.4% being singletons, with the ten largest covering 1.2%. General study findings and limits: TCRs whose frequency exceeded 1 in 1000 remained the same following DPC sensitization.

As concerns this clonotype: Its matching antigen is unknown.

This TCR came from a man aged 18 to 30 with alopecia areata. Some clones in this sample may be carry-over from other donors' samples. Source: whole blood, taken in connection with sensitization to the hapten diphenylcyclopropenone (DPC). The chain joins TRBV12-3 or TRBV12-4 to TRBJ1-6, with D tentatively TRBD1 (5 bases). CDR3 region: CASSLRQGFNSPLHF. The CDR3 region has the DNA TGTGCCAGCAGTTTGAGGCAGGGCTTCAATTCACCCCTCCACTTT.